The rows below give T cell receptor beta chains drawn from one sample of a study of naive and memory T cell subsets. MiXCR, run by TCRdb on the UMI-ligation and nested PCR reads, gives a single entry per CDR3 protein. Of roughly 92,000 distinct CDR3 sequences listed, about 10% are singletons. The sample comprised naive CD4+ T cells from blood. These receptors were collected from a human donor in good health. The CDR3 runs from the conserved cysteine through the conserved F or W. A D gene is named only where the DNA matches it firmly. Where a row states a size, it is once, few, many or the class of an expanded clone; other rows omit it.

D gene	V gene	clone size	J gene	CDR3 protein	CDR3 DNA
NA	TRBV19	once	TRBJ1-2	CATRGSAEARSGSSTGGYTF	TGTGCCACTCGGGGATCGGCGGAAGCGCGTTCAGGGAGCTCCACGGGTGGCTACACCTTC
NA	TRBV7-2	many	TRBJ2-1	CASSLAGLGSSYNEQFF	TGTGCCAGCAGCTTAGCCGGACTTGGGAGCTCCTACAATGAGCAGTTCTTC
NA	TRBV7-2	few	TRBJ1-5	CASSFLLYQPQHF	TGTGCCAGCAGCTTTTTACTCTATCAGCCCCAGCATTTT
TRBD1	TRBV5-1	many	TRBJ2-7	CASSLPLGTGGEEQYF	TGCGCCAGCAGCTTGCCGCTTGGGACAGGGGGTGAGGAGCAGTACTTC
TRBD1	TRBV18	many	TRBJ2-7	CASSPGTATNPYF	TGTGCCAGCTCACCGGGGACAGCGACGAACCCGTACTTC
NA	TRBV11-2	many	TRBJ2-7	CASSLGGAEGYEQYF	TGTGCCAGCAGCTTAGGGGGGGCAGAAGGCTACGAGCAGTACTTC
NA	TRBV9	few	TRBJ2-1	CASSRDSRSYNEQFF	TGTGCCAGCAGCAGAGACAGTCGCTCCTACAATGAGCAGTTCTTC
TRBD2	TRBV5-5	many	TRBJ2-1	CASSPGLANYNEQFF	TGTGCCAGCAGCCCGGGACTAGCGAACTACAATGAGCAGTTCTTC
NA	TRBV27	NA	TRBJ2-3	CASIKAGTQYF	TGTGCCAGCATCAAAGCTGGTACGCAGTATTTT
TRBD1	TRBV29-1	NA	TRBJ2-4	CSVEIGDSDLNFAKNIQYF	TGCAGCGTTGAGATCGGGGACAGCGATCTTAATTTTGCCAAAAACATTCAGTACTTC
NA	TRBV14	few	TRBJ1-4	CASSQAGTGFEKLFF	TGTGCCAGCAGCCAAGCCGGGACCGGGTTCGAAAAACTGTTTTTT
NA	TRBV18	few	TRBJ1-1	CASSGSPGVNTEAFF	TGTGCCAGCTCAGGGTCCCCAGGAGTGAACACTGAAGCTTTCTTT
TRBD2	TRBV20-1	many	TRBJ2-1	CSAASGLAGVGNEQFF	TGCAGTGCGGCATCCGGACTAGCGGGAGTCGGCAATGAGCAGTTCTTC
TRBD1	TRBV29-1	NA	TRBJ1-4	CSVGGGAEEKLFF	TGCAGCGTTGGAGGGGGCGCGGAGGAAAAACTGTTTTTT
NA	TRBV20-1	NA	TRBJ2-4	CSARDSDSLAKNIQYF	TGCAGTGCTAGAGATAGTGACAGTTTAGCCAAAAACATTCAGTACTTC
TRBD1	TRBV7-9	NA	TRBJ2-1	CASSWDPGQGVNEQFF	TGTGCCAGCAGCTGGGACCCGGGACAGGGAGTAAATGAGCAGTTCTTC
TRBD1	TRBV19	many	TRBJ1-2	CATRNSGGQNYGYTF	TGTGCCACTAGGAACTCGGGGGGACAGAACTATGGCTACACCTTC
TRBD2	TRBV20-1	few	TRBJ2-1	CSALYTTSGGYVSYNEQFF	TGCAGTGCTCTCTATACGACTAGCGGGGGTTACGTCTCCTACAATGAGCAGTTCTTC
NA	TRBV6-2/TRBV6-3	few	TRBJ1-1	CATRDLTVNTEAFF	TGTGCCACCAGGGATTTGACAGTGAACACTGAAGCTTTCTTT
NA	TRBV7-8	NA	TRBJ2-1	CASILRDLPSNEQFF	TGTGCCAGCATCCTTAGGGACCTCCCTTCGAATGAGCAGTTCTTC
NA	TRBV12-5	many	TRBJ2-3	CASGGKRPTDTQYF	TGTGCTAGTGGGGGAAAGCGGCCCACAGATACGCAGTATTTT
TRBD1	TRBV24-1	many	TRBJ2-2	CATSLRTGATNTGELFF	TGTGCCACCAGTCTCCGTACAGGGGCGACGAACACCGGGGAGCTGTTTTTT
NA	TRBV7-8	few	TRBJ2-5	CASSFRGGLQRPQETQYF	TGTGCCAGCAGCTTCAGAGGAGGGCTCCAAAGGCCCCAAGAGACCCAGTACTTC
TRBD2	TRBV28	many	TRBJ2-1	CASTQGYGTSSYNEQFF	TGTGCCAGCACCCAAGGTTATGGGACTAGCTCCTACAATGAGCAGTTCTTC
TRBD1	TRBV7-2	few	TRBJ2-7	CASSPPDRGTYEQYF	TGTGCCAGCAGTCCACCGGACAGGGGGACCTACGAGCAGTACTTC
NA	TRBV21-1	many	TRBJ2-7	CASSKAGTGTPMGQYF	TGTGCCAGCAGCAAAGCAGGGACAGGAACCCCCATGGGGCAGTACTTC
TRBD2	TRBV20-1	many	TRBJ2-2	CSARAGTSGRGDTGELFF	TGCAGTGCTAGAGCAGGGACTAGCGGGAGAGGGGACACCGGGGAGCTGTTTTTT
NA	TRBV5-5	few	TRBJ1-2	CASSPSMGRGYTF	TGTGCCAGCAGCCCCAGTATGGGCCGGGGCTACACCTTC
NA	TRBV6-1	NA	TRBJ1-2	CASVRNLGYTF	TGTGCCAGCGTTAGAAATCTGGGCTACACCTTC
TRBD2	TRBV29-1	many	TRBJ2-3	CSDRAGPSTDTQYF	TGCAGCGACAGAGCGGGACCTAGCACAGATACGCAGTATTTT
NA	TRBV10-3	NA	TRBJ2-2	CAIAGGLNTGELFF	TGTGCCATCGCCGGGGGACTGAACACCGGGGAGCTGTTTTTT
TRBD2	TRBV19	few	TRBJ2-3	CASRKREGTDTQYF	TGTGCCAGTAGAAAGCGGGAGGGCACAGATACGCAGTATTTT
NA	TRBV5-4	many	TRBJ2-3	CASSPDLRGGTDTQYF	TGTGCCAGCAGCCCCGACCTGAGAGGGGGCACAGATACGCAGTATTTT
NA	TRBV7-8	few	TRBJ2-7	CASSLRQNSYEQYF	TGTGCCAGCAGCTTACGGCAAAACTCCTACGAGCAGTACTTC
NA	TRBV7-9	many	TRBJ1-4	CASSIQGSIGEKLFF	TGTGCCAGCAGCATCCAGGGAAGTATCGGTGAAAAACTGTTTTTT
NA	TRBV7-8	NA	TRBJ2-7	CASSLTLSGNEQYF	TGTGCCAGCAGCCTAACGTTGTCGGGTAACGAGCAGTACTTC
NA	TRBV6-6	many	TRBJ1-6	CASTRARQAKGGVNSPLHF	TGTGCCAGCACCCGAGCGCGACAGGCCAAAGGCGGAGTCAATTCACCCCTCCACTTT
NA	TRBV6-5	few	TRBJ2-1	CASKSLLKDEQFF	TGTGCCAGCAAGTCCCTCCTTAAGGATGAGCAGTTCTTC
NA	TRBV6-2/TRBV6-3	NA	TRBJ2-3	CASSYSIKGRPPSTDTQYF	TGTGCCAGCAGTTACTCGATAAAGGGTCGGCCACCTAGCACAGATACGCAGTATTTT
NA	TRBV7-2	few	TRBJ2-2	CASSLEGTRVGELFF	TGTGCCAGCAGCTTAGAAGGGACGCGGGTCGGGGAGCTGTTTTTT
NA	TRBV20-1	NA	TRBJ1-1	CSAYPAGVNTEAFF	TGCAGTGCTTATCCGGCCGGGGTGAACACTGAAGCTTTCTTT
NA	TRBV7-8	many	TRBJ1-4	CASSLNLQGSGREKLFF	TGTGCCAGCAGCTTAAACCTTCAGGGTAGTGGGAGAGAAAAACTGTTTTTT
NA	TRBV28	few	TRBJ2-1	CASSTPGVEQFF	TGTGCCAGCAGTACTCCGGGGGTTGAGCAGTTCTTC
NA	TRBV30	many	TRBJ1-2	CAWTTQGSGGYTF	TGTGCCTGGACTACTCAGGGATCTGGCGGCTACACCTTC
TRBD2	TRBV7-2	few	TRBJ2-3	CASSLVWRAGMGDTQYF	TGTGCCAGCAGCTTAGTATGGCGAGCGGGGATGGGAGATACGCAGTATTTT
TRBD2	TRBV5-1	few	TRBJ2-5	CASSLGAGSQETQYF	TGCGCCAGCAGCTTGGGAGCGGGAAGTCAAGAGACCCAGTACTTC
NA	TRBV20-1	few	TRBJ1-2	CSARDSGSYYGYTF	TGCAGTGCTAGAGATTCAGGGTCCTACTATGGCTACACCTTC
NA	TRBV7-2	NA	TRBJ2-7	CASSSPGKYEQYF	TGTGCCAGCAGCTCGCCGGGAAAATACGAGCAGTACTTC
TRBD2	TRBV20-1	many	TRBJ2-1	CSARASGVTSLNEQFF	TGCAGTGCTAGAGCGAGCGGGGTGACTAGCCTCAATGAGCAGTTCTTC
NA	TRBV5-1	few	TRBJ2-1	CASSLGGTDYNEQFF	TGCGCCAGCAGCTTGGGTGGGACCGACTACAATGAGCAGTTCTTC
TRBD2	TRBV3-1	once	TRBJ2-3	CASSPPRTRSDTQYF	TGTGCCAGCAGCCCACCCCGGACTAGATCAGATACGCAGTATTTT
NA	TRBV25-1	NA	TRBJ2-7	CASSAPGVYEQYF	TGTGCCAGCAGTGCTCCGGGCGTCTACGAGCAGTACTTC
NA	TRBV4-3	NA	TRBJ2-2	CASRQDKRTGELFF	TGCGCCAGCAGACAAGATAAAAGAACCGGGGAGCTGTTTTTT
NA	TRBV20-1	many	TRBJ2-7	CSATKTGRVYEQYF	TGCAGTGCTACGAAGACAGGGAGGGTCTACGAGCAGTACTTC